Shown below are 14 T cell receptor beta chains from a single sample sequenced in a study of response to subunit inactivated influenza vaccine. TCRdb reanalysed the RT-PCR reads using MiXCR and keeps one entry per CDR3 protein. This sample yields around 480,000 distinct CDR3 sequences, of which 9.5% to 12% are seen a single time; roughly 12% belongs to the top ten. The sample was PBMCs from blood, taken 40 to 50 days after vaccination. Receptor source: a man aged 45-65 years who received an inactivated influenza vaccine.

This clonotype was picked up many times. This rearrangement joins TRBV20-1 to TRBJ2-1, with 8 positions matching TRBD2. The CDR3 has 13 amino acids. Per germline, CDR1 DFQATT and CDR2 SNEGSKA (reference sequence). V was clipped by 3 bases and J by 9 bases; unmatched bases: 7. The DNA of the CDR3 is TGCAGTGCTAGCGCGACTAGCGAGGGTGAGCAGTTCTTC. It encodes CSASATSEGEQFF.

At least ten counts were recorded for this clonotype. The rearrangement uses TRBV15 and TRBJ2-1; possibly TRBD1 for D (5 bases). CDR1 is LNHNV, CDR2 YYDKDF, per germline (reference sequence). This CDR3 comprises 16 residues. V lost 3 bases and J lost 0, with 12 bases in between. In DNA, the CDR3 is TGTGCCACCAGCAGCTGGGGCCACAGCTCCTACAATGAGCAGTTCTTC. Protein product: CATSSWGHSSYNEQFF.

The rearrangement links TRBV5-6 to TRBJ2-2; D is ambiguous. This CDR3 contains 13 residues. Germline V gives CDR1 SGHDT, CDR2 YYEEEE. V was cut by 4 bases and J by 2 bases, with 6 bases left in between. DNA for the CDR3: TGTGCCAGCAGCGTCAGTAACACCGGGGAGCTGTTTTTT. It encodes CASSVSNTGELFF.

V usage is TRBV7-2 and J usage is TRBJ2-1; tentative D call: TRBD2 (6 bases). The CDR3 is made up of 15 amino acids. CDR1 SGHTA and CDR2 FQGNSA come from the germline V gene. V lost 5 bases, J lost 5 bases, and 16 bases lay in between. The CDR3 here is CASSVRDLTHNEQFF. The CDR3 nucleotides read TGTGCCAGCAGCGTCCGGGACTTGACACACAATGAGCAGTTCTTC.

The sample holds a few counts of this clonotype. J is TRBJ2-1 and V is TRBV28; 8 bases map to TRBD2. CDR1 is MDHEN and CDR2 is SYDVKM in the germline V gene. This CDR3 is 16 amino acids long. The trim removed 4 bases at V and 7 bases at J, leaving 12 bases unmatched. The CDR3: CASSSILAGFGNEQFF. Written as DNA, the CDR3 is TGTGCCAGCAGTTCCATTCTAGCGGGCTTCGGTAATGAGCAGTTCTTC.

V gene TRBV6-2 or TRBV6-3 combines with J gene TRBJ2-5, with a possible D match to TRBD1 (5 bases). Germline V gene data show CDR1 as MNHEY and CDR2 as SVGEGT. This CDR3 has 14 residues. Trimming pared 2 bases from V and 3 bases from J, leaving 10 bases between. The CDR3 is CASSYGHQKETQYF. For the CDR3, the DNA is TGTGCCAGCAGTTACGGACACCAAAAAGAGACCCAGTACTTC.

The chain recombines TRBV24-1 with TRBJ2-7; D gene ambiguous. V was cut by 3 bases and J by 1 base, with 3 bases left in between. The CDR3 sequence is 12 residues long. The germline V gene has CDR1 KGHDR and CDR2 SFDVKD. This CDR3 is CATSDGSYEQYF. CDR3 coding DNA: TGTGCCACCAGTGATGGTTCCTACGAGCAGTACTTC.

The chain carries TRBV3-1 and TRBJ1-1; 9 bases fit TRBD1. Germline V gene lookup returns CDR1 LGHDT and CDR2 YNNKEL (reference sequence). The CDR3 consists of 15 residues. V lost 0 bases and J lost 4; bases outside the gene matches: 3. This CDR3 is CASSQEPGQGTEAFF. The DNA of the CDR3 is TGTGCCAGCAGCCAAGAGCCGGGACAGGGCACTGAAGCTTTCTTT.

The CDR3: CATTSRVTGTQHF. In DNA form, the CDR3 reads TGTGCCACCACGTCAAGGGTTACGGGAACCCAGCATTTT. The chain links TRBV15 to TRBJ1-5; D gene unclear. Germline V gene sequence: CDR1 LNHNV, CDR2 YYDKDF (reference sequence). CDR3 length: 13 amino acids. V lost 7 bases and J lost 11, with 18 bases in between. The full variable domain, its missing parts supplied by reference TRBV15 and TRBJ1-5, is DAMVIQNPRYQVTQFGKPVTLSCSQTLNHNVMYWYQQKSSQAPKLLFHYYDKDFNNEADTPDNFQSRRPNTSFCFLDIRSPGLGDTAMYLCATTSRVTGTQHFGDGTRLSIL.

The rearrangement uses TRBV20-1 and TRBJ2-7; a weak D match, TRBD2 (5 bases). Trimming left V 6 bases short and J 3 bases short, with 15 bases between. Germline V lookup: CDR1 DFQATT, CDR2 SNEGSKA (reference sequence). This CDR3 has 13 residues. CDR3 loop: CSATQAGYYEQYF. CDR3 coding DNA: TGCAGTGCGACCCAGGCGGGTTACTACGAGCAGTACTTC.

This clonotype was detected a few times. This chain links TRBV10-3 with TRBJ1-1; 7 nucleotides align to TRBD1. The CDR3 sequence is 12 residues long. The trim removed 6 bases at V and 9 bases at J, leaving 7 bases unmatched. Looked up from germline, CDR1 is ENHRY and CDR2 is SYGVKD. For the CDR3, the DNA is TGTGCCATCAGGGCAGGGGACAGCCAAGCTTTCTTT. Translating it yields CAIRAGDSQAFF.

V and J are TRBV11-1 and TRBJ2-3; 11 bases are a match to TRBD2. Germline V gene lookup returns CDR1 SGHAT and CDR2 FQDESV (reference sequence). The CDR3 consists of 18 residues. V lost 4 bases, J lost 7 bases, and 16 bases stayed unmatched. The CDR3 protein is CASSYPASGRPLVNTQYF. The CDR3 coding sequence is TGTGCCAGCAGCTATCCGGCTAGCGGGAGGCCATTAGTAAATACGCAGTATTTT.

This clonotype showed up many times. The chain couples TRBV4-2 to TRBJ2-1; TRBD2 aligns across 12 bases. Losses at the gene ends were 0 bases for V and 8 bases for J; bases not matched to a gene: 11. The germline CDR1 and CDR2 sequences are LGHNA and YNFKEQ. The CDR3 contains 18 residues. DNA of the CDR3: TGTGCCAGCAGCCAAGAGACTAGCGGGAGCAGATTCTTAGATGAGCAGTTCTTC. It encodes CASSQETSGSRFLDEQFF.

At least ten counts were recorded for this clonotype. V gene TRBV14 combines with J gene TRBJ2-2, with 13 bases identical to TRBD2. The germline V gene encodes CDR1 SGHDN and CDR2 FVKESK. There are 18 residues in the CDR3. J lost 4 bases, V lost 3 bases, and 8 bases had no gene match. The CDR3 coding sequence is TGTGCCAGCAGCCACACGACTAGCGGGGGGACAATCACCGGGGAGCTGTTTTTT. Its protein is CASSHTTSGGTITGELFF. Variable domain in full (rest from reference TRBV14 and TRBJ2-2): EAGVTQFPSHSVIEKGQTVTLRCDPISGHDNLYWYRRVMGKEIKFLLHFVKESKQDESGMPNNRFLAERTGGTYSTLKVQPAELEDSGVYFCASSHTTSGGTITGELFFGEGSRLTVL.